The 23 T cell receptor beta chains reported below all come from one sample, sequenced in a study of neurological immune-mediated disorders. TCRdb passed the 5' RACE reads through MiXCR, listing each CDR3 protein once. The data show approximately 30,000 distinct CDR3 sequences, 10% to 15% seen once. Time point of the sample: technical triplicate 2. Material: CD4+ T cells from blood. The receptors derive from a female donor with HTLV-1-associated myelopathy (HAM/TSP).

The chain recombines TRBV20-1 with TRBJ1-4; D might be TRBD1 (6 bases). Germline lookup yields CDR1 DFQATT and CDR2 SNEGSKA (reference sequence). CDR3 length: 13 residues. Trimming pared 7 bases from V and 5 bases from J, leaving 14 bases between. CDR3 sequence reads: CSDSTGWNEKLFF. The CDR3 DNA sequence: TGCAGTGATAGTACAGGGTGGAATGAAAAACTGTTTTTT.

This clonotype appeared many times. The CDR3 DNA is TGCAGCGTTCGGTTTGGCTCCTACGAGCAGTACTTC. Protein product: CSVRFGSYEQYF. The chain combines TRBV29-1 with TRBJ2-7; D ambiguous. The CDR3 extends over 12 amino acids. The germline gives CDR1 SQVTM, CDR2 ANQGSEA. V was cut by 5 bases and J by 0 bases, with 8 bases left in between.

This clonotype was seen ten or more times. The CDR3 DNA reads as TGTGCCACCAGTGGGGACAGGGACAATCAGCCCCAGCATTTT. It specifies CATSGDRDNQPQHF. The genes are TRBV24-1 and TRBJ1-5; 9 nucleotides match TRBD1. The CDR3 loop spans 14 amino acids. Germline values: CDR1 KGHDR, CDR2 SFDVKD. Trimming took 5 bases from V and 3 from J; bases not matched to a gene: 1.

This clonotype occurred many times. The chain couples TRBV6-6 to TRBJ2-7, with D tentatively TRBD1 or TRBD2 (5 bases each). In germline, CDR1 is MNHNY, CDR2 SVGAGI (reference sequence). This CDR3 is built from 13 residues. Trimming took 4 bases from V and 6 from J, leaving 13 bases between them. CDR3 nucleotide sequence: TGTGCCAGCAGTTGGGGAGTAGGGGTCGAGCAGTACTTC. This encodes CASSWGVGVEQYF.

This clonotype was detected many times. The CDR3 reads CSARATGTSGSADTQYF. The CDR3 DNA reads as TGCAGTGCTAGAGCAACCGGGACTAGCGGGAGCGCAGATACGCAGTATTTT. V and J are TRBV20-1 and TRBJ2-3, with 14 bases lining up with TRBD2. Germline V gene sequence: CDR1 DFQATT, CDR2 SNEGSKA (reference sequence). Losses at the gene ends were 1 base for V and 4 bases for J; bases not matched to a gene: 7. The CDR3 extends over 17 amino acids.

This clonotype was detected ten times or more. The chain joins TRBV20-1 to TRBJ2-7; D is possibly TRBD2 (6 bases). Germline V gene data show CDR1 as DFQATT and CDR2 as SNEGSKA (reference sequence). The CDR3 length is 15 residues. The V gene lost 0 bases and the J gene lost 1 base, with 13 bases spanning the gap. The CDR3 DNA is TGCAGTGCTAGAGATGCGGGGCTAACTTCCTACGAGCAGTACTTC. Translated: CSARDAGLTSYEQYF.

In its sample, this clonotype was seen many times. This chain joins TRBV29-1 and TRBJ2-3, with D perhaps TRBD1 or TRBD2 (5 bases each). Trimming took off 4 bases at V and 4 bases at J, with 12 bases between the two ends. The V gene's germline CDR1 is SQVTM and CDR2 ANQGSEA. The CDR3 contains 13 residues. This CDR3 is CSVVEGDADTQYF. In DNA form, the CDR3 reads TGCAGCGTTGTCGAAGGGGACGCAGATACGCAGTATTTT.

This clonotype was counted between two and nine times. The V and J genes are TRBV4-2 and TRBJ2-2; D perhaps matches TRBD2 (5 bases). Germline V gene sequence: CDR1 LGHNA, CDR2 YNFKEQ. This CDR3 has 15 residues. The V gene lost 2 bases and the J gene lost 7 bases, with 14 bases spanning the gap. The CDR3 coding sequence is TGTGCCAGCAGCCAACTGGTTAGCGTAGGCGGGGAGCTGTTTTTT. Protein product: CASSQLVSVGGELFF.

Ten or more counts support this clonotype. The chain links TRBV12-3 or TRBV12-4 to TRBJ2-4; D unresolved. The germline V and J ends were trimmed by 6 bases and 6 bases, with 12 bases remaining between them. CDR3 length: 13 amino acids. The CDR3 DNA is TGTGCCAGCAGCCCCTCTTCGGGAAACATTCAGTACTTC. Its protein is CASSPSSGNIQYF.

This clonotype was recorded at least ten times. CDR3: CASSPSSGTGELFF. CDR3 in DNA: TGCGCCAGCAGCCCATCCTCGGGCACCGGGGAGCTGTTTTTT. This chain joins TRBV4-1 and TRBJ2-2; D remains unclear. V dropped 4 bases and J dropped 4 bases, with 10 bases sitting between them. Looked up from germline, CDR1 is MGHRA and CDR2 is YSYEKL. There are 14 residues in the CDR3.

In regard to this clonotype: One end of the junction varies from germline; a read error may be responsible. The chain recombines TRBV5-6 with TRBJ1-1, with D possibly TRBD1 on 5 matching bases. CDR3 length equals 13 residues. Germline V gene lookup returns CDR1 SGHDT and CDR2 YYEEEE. The CDR3 sequence: CARSLGGYTEAFF. In DNA, the CDR3 is TGTGCCAGAAGCTTGGGGGGGTACACTGAAGCTTTCTTT.

This clonotype was seen at least ten times. This may arise from a read error, as a much more abundant clone is one base away. The rearrangement links TRBV6-5 to TRBJ1-2; 7 bases map to TRBD1. Trimming cost V 2 bases and J 7 bases; bases outside gene matches: 4. The CDR3 is 13 amino acids. In germline, CDR1 is MNHEY, CDR2 SVGAGI. The CDR3 spells CASSYGDSSGYTF. The CDR3 DNA is TGTGCCAGCAGTTACGGGGACAGTAGTGGCTACACCTTC.

The J gene is TRBJ2-1, the V gene TRBV4-3, with 10 bases aligning to TRBD2. The V and J ends lost 4 bases and 8 bases, in that order; junction bases with no gene match: 8. The V gene's germline CDR1 is LGHNA and CDR2 YSLEER. This CDR3 has 15 residues. The CDR3 sequence is CASSRELAGFHEQFF. The DNA for the CDR3 is TGCGCCAGCAGCCGGGAACTAGCGGGGTTCCATGAGCAGTTCTTC.

This clonotype was seen many times. V and J are TRBV20-1 and TRBJ2-7; D call uncertain. With 6 bases removed from V and 0 bases from J, the gap between germline ends came to 15 bases. This CDR3 has 14 amino acids. Germline V gene data show CDR1 as DFQATT and CDR2 as SNEGSKA (reference sequence). The CDR3 DNA is TGCAGTGCCACGACAACCCAGAGCTCCTACGAGCAGTACTTC. Its protein product is CSATTTQSSYEQYF.

A word on this clonotype: The DNA is omitted, as the CDR3 cannot be located on it reliably, and the CDR3 follows TCRdb's listing. The chain recombines TRBV5-1 with TRBJ2-7; the table calls TRBD1, which could not be checked here. Germline-derived CDR1 and CDR2 are SGHRS and YFSETQ. Inclusive of both ends, the CDR3 amounts to 19 amino acids. This CDR3 is CASSFYICSARVGTYEQYF.

This clonotype was recorded many times. This chain joins TRBV20-1 and TRBJ2-5; the match to TRBD2 covers 13 bases. Looked up from germline, CDR1 is DFQATT and CDR2 is SNEGSKA (reference sequence). Trimming at V came to 1 base and at J to 4 bases, leaving 0 bases not matched to a gene. The CDR3 has 14 amino acids. CDR3 residues: CSARGTSGRETQYF. The CDR3 DNA sequence: TGCAGTGCTAGAGGGACTAGCGGGAGAGAGACCCAGTACTTC.

This clonotype is medium-sized (0.01 to 0.1%) within its sample. CDR3 DNA sequence: TGTGCCATCAGTGAGTCGGGACTAGCGAACACAGATACGCAGTATTTT. Encoded protein: CAISESGLANTDTQYF. The chain has TRBV10-3 and TRBJ2-3; 10 nucleotides align to TRBD2. The J segment lost 2 bases and the V segment lost 0 bases, leaving 2 bases of the junction unmatched. From germline, CDR1 is ENHRY and CDR2 SYGVKD. The CDR3 totals 16 residues.

This clonotype was found many times. This rearrangement joins TRBV5-5 to TRBJ1-5; D is perhaps TRBD1 (6 bases). This CDR3 spans 15 amino acids. The germline V gene encodes CDR1 SGHKS and CDR2 YYEKEE (reference sequence). V was shortened by 2 bases and J by 4 bases, with 13 bases between the two germline ends. The CDR3 loop is CASSLQGNGNQPQHF. In nucleotides, the CDR3 is TGTGCCAGCAGCTTACAGGGAAATGGGAATCAGCCCCAGCATTTT.

This clonotype was seen ten or more times. V and J are TRBV18 and TRBJ1-5, with D maybe TRBD1 (6 bases). Germline CDR1 and CDR2: KGHSH and LQKENI. The CDR3 has 19 amino acids. V gave up 2 bases and J gave up 7 bases, with 27 bases separating them. The chain's CDR3 is CASSPSLYGGRETGQPQHF. The CDR3 DNA is TGTGCCAGCTCACCATCTCTTTATGGGGGCAGGGAGACGGGACAGCCCCAGCATTTT.

This clonotype was seen only once. A junction boundary mismatches the germline segment, possibly from a read error. The chain combines TRBV5-6 with TRBJ2-7; D is unresolved. The length of the CDR3 is 11 residues. Looked up from germline, CDR1 is SGHDT and CDR2 is YYEEEE. The CDR3 protein is CANSKFHEQYF. CDR3 in DNA: TGTGCCAACAGCAAGTTCCACGAGCAGTACTTC.

The table lists this clonotype with many counts. V usage is TRBV5-1 and J usage is TRBJ2-5; TRBD2 matches at 10 bases. CDR3 length: 15 amino acids. V was pared by 4 bases and J by 2 bases, with 5 bases of the junction left unmatched. CDR1 is SGHRS, CDR2 YFSETQ, per germline. The CDR3 DNA reads as TGCGCCAGCAGCACAGGGACTAGCGAACAAGAGACCCAGTACTTC. Amino acids: CASSTGTSEQETQYF.

The table lists this clonotype with many counts. A junction end diverges from the germline sequence, so it may reflect a read error. This chain uses TRBV11-3 with TRBJ2-3, with D unclear. Germline CDR1 reads SGHNT; CDR2 reads YENEEA. The CDR3 length is 15 residues. The CDR3 DNA reads TGTGCCAGCAGCTTAGATCGGACCAGTACAGCTACGCAGTATTTT. Amino acids: CASSLDRTSTATQYF.

This clonotype came up many times. The V and J genes are TRBV2 and TRBJ1-2; 7 bases line up with TRBD1. The CDR3 sequence is 14 residues long. Germline-derived CDR1 and CDR2 are SNHLY and FYNNEI. V was clipped by 2 bases and J by 4 bases; unmatched bases: 4. The CDR3 nucleotides read TGTGCCAGCAGTGAACGACAGGGTGTCTATGGCTACACCTTC. This sequence encodes CASSERQGVYGYTF.